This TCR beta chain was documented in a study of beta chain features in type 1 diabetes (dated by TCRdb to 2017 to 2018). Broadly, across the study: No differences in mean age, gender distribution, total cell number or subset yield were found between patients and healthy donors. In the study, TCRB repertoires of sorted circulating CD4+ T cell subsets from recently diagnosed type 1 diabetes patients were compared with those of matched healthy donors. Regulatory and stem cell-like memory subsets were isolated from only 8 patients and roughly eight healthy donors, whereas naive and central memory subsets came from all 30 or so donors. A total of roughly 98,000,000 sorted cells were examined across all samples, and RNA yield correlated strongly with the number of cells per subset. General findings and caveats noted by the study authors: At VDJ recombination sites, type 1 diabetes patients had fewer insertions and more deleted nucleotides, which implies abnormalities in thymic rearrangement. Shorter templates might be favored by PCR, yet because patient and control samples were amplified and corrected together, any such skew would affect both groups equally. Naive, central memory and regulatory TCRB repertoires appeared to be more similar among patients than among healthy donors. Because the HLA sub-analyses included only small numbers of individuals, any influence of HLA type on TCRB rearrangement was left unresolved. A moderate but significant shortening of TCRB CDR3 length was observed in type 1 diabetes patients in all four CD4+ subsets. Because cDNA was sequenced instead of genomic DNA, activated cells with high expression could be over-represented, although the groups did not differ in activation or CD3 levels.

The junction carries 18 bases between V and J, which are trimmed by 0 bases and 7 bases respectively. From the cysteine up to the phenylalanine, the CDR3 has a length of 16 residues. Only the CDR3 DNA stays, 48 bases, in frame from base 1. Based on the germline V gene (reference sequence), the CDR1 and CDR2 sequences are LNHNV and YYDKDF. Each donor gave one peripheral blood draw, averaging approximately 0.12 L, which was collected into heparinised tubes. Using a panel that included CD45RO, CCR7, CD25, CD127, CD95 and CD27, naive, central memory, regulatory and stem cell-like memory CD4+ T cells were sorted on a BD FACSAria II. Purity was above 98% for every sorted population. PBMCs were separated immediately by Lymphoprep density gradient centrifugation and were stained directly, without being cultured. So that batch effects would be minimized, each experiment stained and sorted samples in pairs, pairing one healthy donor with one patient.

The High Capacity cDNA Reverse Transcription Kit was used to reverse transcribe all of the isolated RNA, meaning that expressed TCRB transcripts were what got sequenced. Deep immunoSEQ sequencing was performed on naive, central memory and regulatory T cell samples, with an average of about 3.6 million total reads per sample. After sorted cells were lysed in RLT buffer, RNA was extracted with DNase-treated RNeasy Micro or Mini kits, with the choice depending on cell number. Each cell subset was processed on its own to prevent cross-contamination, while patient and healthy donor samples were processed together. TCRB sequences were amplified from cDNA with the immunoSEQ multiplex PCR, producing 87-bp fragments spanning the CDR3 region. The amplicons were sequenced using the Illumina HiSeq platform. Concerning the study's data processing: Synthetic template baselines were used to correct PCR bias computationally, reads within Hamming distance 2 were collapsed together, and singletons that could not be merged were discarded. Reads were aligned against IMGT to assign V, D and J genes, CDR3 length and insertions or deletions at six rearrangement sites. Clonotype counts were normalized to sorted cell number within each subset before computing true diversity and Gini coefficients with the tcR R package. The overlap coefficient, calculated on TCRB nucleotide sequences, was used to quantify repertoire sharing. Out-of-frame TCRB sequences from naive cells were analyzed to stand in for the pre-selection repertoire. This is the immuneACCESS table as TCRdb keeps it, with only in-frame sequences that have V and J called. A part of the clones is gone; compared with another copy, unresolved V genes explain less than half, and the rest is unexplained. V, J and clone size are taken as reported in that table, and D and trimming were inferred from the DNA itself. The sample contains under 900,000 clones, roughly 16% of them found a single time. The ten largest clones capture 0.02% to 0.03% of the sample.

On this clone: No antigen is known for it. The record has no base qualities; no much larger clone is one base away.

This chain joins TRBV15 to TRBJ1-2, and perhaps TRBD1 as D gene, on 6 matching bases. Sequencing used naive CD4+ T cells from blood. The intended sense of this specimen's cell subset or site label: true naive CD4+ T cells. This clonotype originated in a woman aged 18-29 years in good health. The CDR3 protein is CATSRDRVWGLGGYTF. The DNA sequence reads TGTGCCACCAGCAGAGATCGGGTGTGGGGGCTTGGTGGCTACACCTTC.